This TCR beta chain was found in a study of blood T cell repertoires in COVID-19. CDR1 is MRHNA, CDR2 SNTAGT, per germline. With 9 bases removed from V and 1 base from J, the gap between germline ends came to 18 bases. This CDR3 is built from 15 residues. Libraries were prepared by immunoSEQ multiplex PCR; TCRdb keeps only in-frame clonotypes and omits some of them. This sample has roughly 380,000 clones, with over 75% found just once. Enrolment of Seattle patients took place during active infection, and they were followed longitudinally. This rearrangement joins TRBV6-4 to TRBJ1-2; no definite D call. The sample consisted of peripheral blood. This clonotype originated in a woman aged 40-49 years with COVID-19, enrolled during active disease. The DNA of the CDR3 is TGTGCCAGTTCCGGCCGGGTGGCCGATAACTATGGCTACACCTTC. It encodes CASSGRVADNYGYTF.